This TCR beta chain was captured by sequencing in a study of CD4+ T cells in melanoma. Points on this clone: The antigen is not known.

Overall study findings and caveats: Reportedly, melanoma neoantigen-specific CD4+ T cells showed varied differentiation states. A reported correlation linked neoantigen-specific CD4+ T cells to CD8+, macrophage and B cell function.

TCRdb's table, derived via immunoSEQ multiplex PCR, lists solely in-frame clones and lacks some. The top ten hold 18% of the sample, which has about 14,000 clones, about 64% seen once. V lost 6 bases to trimming and J lost 4 bases; unmatched junction nucleotides: 7. The germline gives CDR1 SGHDT, CDR2 YYEEEE. The CDR3 contains 14 residues. The sample was cells from a culture (not recorded whether cultured in vitro). The chain is built from TRBV5-6 and TRBJ1-2; 9 nucleotides align to TRBD1. This clonotype was obtained from a human donor with melanoma. The CDR3 DNA reads TGTGCCAGCATCCGGACAGGGGTGGGCTATGGCTACACCTTC. Residues: CASIRTGVGYGYTF.